This TCR beta chain comes out of a study of blood T cell repertoires in COVID-19. Study at large: Acute-phase and convalescent COVID-19 samples originated in the United States, Italy and Spain. The cDNA or gDNA used as material had been derived from T cells, B-cell-depleted T cells, or PBMCs.

The method was immunoSEQ multiplex PCR; TCRdb's version includes in-frame clones alone and lacks a portion of them. Seen here are roughly 220,000 clones, around nine tenths observed once, and the top ten hold roughly 14%. The germline V and J ends were trimmed by 1 base and 6 bases, with 14 bases remaining between them. The germline CDR1 and CDR2 sequences are SGHAT and FQNNGV. The CDR3 extends over 15 amino acids. Which cohort a participant joined came from the clinical history participants gave. The sequence was obtained from a woman in her fifties or sixties with acute COVID-19. Sequenced: PBMCs or T cells enriched from blood (not recorded which). V and J are TRBV11-2 and TRBJ2-3; D uncertain. The chain's CDR3 is CASSLAGPPGDTQYF. CDR3 in DNA: TGTGCCAGCAGCTTAGCGGGTCCGCCGGGTGATACGCAGTATTTT.